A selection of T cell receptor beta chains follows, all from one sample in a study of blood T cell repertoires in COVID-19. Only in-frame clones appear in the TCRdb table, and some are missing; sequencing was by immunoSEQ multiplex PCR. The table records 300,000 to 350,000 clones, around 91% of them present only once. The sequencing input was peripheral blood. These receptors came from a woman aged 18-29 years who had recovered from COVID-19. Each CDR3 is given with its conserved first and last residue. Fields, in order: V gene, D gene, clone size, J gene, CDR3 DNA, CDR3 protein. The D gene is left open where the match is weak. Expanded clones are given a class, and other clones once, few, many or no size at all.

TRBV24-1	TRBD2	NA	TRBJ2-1	TGTGCCACCAGTTCGAGACTAGCGGGACACAATGAGCAGTTCTTC	CATSSRLAGHNEQFF
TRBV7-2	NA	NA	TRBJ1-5	TGTGCCAGCAGCCCGATACAGGGTTCCAATCAGCCCCAGCATTTT	CASSPIQGSNQPQHF
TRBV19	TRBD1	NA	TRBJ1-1	TGTGCCAGTAGTTATACAGGGGGGAACACTGAAGCTTTCTTT	CASSYTGGNTEAFF
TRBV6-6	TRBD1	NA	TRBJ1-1	TGTGCCAGCAGCCACGGGACAGGGGTCACTGAAGCTTTCTTT	CASSHGTGVTEAFF
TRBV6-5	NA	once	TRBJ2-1	TGTGCCATACGTTCTGTAGTAAAAACAGTGAATGAGCAGTTCTTC	CAIRSVVKTVNEQFF
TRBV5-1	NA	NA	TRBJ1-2	TGCGCCAGCAGCTTGGAAGGAGCTAACTATGGCTACACCTTC	CASSLEGANYGYTF
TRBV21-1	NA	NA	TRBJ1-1	TGTGCCAGCAGCAAAGACCGTACGGTAGGACTAAAGAACACTGAAGCTTTCTTT	CASSKDRTVGLKNTEAFF
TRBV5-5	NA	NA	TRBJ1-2	TGTGCCAGCAGCTTGCAGTCAGGGAACTATGGCTACACCTTC	CASSLQSGNYGYTF
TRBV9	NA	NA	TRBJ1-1	TGTGCCAGCAGCGTAGAGAGCGGGAACACTGAAGCTTTCTTT	CASSVESGNTEAFF
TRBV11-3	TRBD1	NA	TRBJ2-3	TGTGCCAGCAGCCCACGCTTTGGACAGGGGGGAACAGATACGCAGTATTTT	CASSPRFGQGGTDTQYF
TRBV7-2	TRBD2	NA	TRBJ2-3	TGTGCCAGCAGCTGGGGACTAGCGGGTTCAAACACAGATACGCAGTATTTT	CASSWGLAGSNTDTQYF
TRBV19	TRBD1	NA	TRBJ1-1	TGTGCCAGTAGTACAGGGACAGGAAACACTGAAGCTTTCTTT	CASSTGTGNTEAFF
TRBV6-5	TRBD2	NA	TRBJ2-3	TGTGCCAGCAGGACTAGCGGGTACACAGATACGCAGTATTTT	CASRTSGYTDTQYF
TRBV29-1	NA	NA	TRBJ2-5	TGCAGCGTGTCGGGAGCTCAAGAGACCCAGTACTTC	CSVSGAQETQYF
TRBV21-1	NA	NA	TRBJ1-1	TGTGCCAGCAGAACTCCCGCCCAGGCCCTACACACTGAAGCTTTCTTT	CASRTPAQALHTEAFF
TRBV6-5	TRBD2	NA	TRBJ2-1	TGTGCCAGCAGTAGGACTAGCGGGGATTACAATGAGCAGTTCTTC	CASSRTSGDYNEQFF
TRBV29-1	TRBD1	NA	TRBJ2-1	TGCAGCGTTGAAGGGGTACAGGGGGCCTACAATGAGCAGTTCTTC	CSVEGVQGAYNEQFF
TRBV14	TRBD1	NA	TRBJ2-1	TGTGCCAGCAGCCGAAGGGGGACAGGCCTTTACAATGAGCAGTTCTTC	CASSRRGTGLYNEQFF
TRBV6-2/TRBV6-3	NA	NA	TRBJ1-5	TGTGCCAGCAGTCAACAGTTTAGCAATCAGCCCCAGCATTTT	CASSQQFSNQPQHF
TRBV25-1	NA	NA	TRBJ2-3	TGTGCCAGCAGTGAACTCGGGAGTGGGACAGATACGCAGTATTTT	CASSELGSGTDTQYF
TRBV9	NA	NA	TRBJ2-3	TGTGCCAGCAGCGGAGGCCAACGACCAGATACGCAGTATTTT	CASSGGQRPDTQYF
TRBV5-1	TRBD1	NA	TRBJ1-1	TGCGCCAGCGCCCGACAGGGAATGAACACTGAAGCTTTCTTT	CASARQGMNTEAFF
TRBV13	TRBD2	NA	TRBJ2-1	TGTGCCAGCAGCGGACTAGCGACTTACAATGAGCAGTTCTTC	CASSGLATYNEQFF
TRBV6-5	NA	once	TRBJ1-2	TGTGCCAGCAGTAGGACACCCGGAATTAACTATGGCTACACCTTC	CASSRTPGINYGYTF
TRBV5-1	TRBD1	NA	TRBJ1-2	TGCGCCAGCAGCTTGGACCCTGTTAGGGGGCTTAACTATGGCTACACCTTC	CASSLDPVRGLNYGYTF
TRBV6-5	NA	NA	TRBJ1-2	TGTGCCAGCAGGACCCCGGGACTAGGGGGGCGTGGCTACACCTTC	CASRTPGLGGRGYTF
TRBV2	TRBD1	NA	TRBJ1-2	TGTGCCAGCAGCGACAAAGGACAGGGACCCTATGGCTACACCTTC	CASSDKGQGPYGYTF
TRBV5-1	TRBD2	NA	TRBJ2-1	TGCGCCAGCAACCTCGGACTAGCGGTTATGTATGAGCAGTTCTTC	CASNLGLAVMYEQFF
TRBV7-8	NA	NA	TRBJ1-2	TGTGCCAGCAGCTCCCAGGGGATCTATGGCTACACCTTC	CASSSQGIYGYTF
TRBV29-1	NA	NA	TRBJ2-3	TGCAGCGTCAGAGGACTATTTTCAGATACGCAGTATTTT	CSVRGLFSDTQYF
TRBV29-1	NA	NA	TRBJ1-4	TGCAGCGTTGGTAGGGGGTCTAATGAAAAACTGTTTTTT	CSVGRGSNEKLFF
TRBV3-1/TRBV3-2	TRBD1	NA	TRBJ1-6	TGTGCCAGCAGCCATGTTATTGGACAGGGACGGTCACCCCTCCACTTT	CASSHVIGQGRSPLHF
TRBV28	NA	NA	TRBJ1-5	TGTGCCAGCAGCGGGGGACTGGGGAATCAGCCCCAGCATTTT	CASSGGLGNQPQHF
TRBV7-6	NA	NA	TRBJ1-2	TGTGCCAGCAGCGGCTCAGGGCCTGATGGCTACACCTTC	CASSGSGPDGYTF
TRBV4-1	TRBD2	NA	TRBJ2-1	TGCGCCAGCAGCCGCGGGGAGGGCCTCTACAATGAGCAGTTCTTC	CASSRGEGLYNEQFF
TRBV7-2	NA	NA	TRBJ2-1	TGTGCCAGCAGCTCGAGACAGGTTGGGGGTCATTCGTTCTTC	CASSSRQVGGHSFF
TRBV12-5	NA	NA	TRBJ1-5	TGTGCTAGTGGTTTCGCGGGGTCGTATCAGCCCCAGCATTTT	CASGFAGSYQPQHF
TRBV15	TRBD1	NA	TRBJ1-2	TGTGCCACCAGCAGAGATCGGCGAACAGGGGGCTATGGCTACACCTTC	CATSRDRRTGGYGYTF
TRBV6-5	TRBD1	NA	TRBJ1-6	TGTGCCAGCAGTACCCGGACAGGGAGGAATTCACCCCTCCACTTT	CASSTRTGRNSPLHF
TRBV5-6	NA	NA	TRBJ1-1	TGTGCCAGCAGCCCCGACAGTTACACTGAAGCTTTCTTT	CASSPDSYTEAFF
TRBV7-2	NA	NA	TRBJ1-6	TGTGCCAGCAGCCCCGAAAGTTCGGGGATTGGGTCACCCCTCCACTTT	CASSPESSGIGSPLHF
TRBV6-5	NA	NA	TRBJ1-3	TGTGCCAGTGGGCCCTGGATTGGAAACACCATATATTTT	CASGPWIGNTIYF
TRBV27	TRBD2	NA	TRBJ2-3	TGTGCCAGCAGTTTAACTAGCGGGAGAGCAAATACGCAGTATTTT	CASSLTSGRANTQYF